One sample yielded the 26 T cell receptor beta chains listed below, sequenced in a study of PD-1 blockade in classical Hodgkin lymphoma. Patients all relapsed after autologous stem cell transplantation, and there was variation in brentuximab vedotin exposure. Libraries were prepared by immunoSEQ multiplex PCR; TCRdb keeps only in-frame clonotypes and omits some of them. The table records approximately 160,000 clones, less than 80% of them present only once. Material: peripheral blood mononuclear cells (PBMCs), obtained before the second cycle of nivolumab. These receptors all stem from a human donor with classical Hodgkin lymphoma.

This clone was seen more than once but under ten times. This rearrangement joins TRBV19 to TRBJ2-6, with D perhaps matching TRBD1 (6 bases). The CDR3 runs to 16 residues. V gave up 5 bases and J gave up 0 bases, with 11 bases separating them. The V gene's germline CDR1 is LNHDA and CDR2 SQIVND (reference sequence). CDR3 protein: CASSDRFYSGANVLTF. The CDR3 DNA reads as TGTGCCAGTAGTGACAGGTTTTACTCTGGGGCCAACGTCCTGACTTTC.

The chain is built from TRBV30 and TRBJ2-1; tentatively, D is TRBD2 (5 bases). The CDR3 runs to 14 residues. Trimming removed 3 bases at V and 2 bases at J, with 11 bases between. Germline V lookup: CDR1 GTSNPN, CDR2 SVGIG (reference sequence). This CDR3 is CAWSSGLTYNEQFF. CDR3 sequence (DNA): TGTGCCTGGAGCTCCGGACTCACCTACAATGAGCAGTTCTTC.

This chain uses TRBV7-9 with TRBJ1-3; 7 bases are a match to TRBD1. This CDR3 region has 16 residues. Germline loops: CDR1 SEHNR, CDR2 FQNEAQ (reference sequence). V gave up 4 bases and J gave up 0 bases; unmatched junction bases: 6. Here the CDR3 reads CASSSRQGGSGNTIYF. The DNA for the CDR3 is TGTGCCAGCAGCTCAAGACAGGGAGGCTCTGGAAACACCATATATTTT.

This clone has just a few counts. The V gene is TRBV7-2, the J gene TRBJ1-1; D is unclear. The CDR3 is made up of 17 amino acids. Germline V gives CDR1 SGHTA, CDR2 FQGNSA. The germline V and J ends were trimmed by 3 bases and 0 bases, with 17 bases remaining between them. The CDR3 sequence: CASSFTARSRMNTEAFF. CDR3 bases: TGTGCCAGCAGCTTTACAGCTCGGTCTAGAATGAACACTGAAGCTTTCTTT.

This rearrangement joins TRBV6-1 to TRBJ2-1; tentative D call: TRBD2 (5 bases). CDR1 is MNHNS and CDR2 is SASEGT in the germline V gene. The V end lost 2 bases, the J end lost 0 bases, and 14 bases lay between the germline ends. CDR3 length: 17 residues. The CDR3 DNA is TGTGCCAGCAGTGAACAAGTGGGAGCGAGCTCCTACAATGAGCAGTTCTTC. Translating gives CASSEQVGASSYNEQFF.

The chain couples TRBV18 to TRBJ1-5; D is possibly TRBD1 (6 bases). V lost 1 base, J lost 7 bases, and 11 bases lay in between. The CDR3 is made up of 14 amino acids. The germline V gene encodes CDR1 KGHSH and CDR2 LQKENI. CDR3 sequence reads: CASSPLEGDQPQHF. CDR3 DNA sequence: TGTGCCAGCTCACCACTCGAGGGGGACCAGCCCCAGCATTTT.

V and J are TRBV5-4 and TRBJ2-7, with D tentatively TRBD1 (6 bases). V gave up 1 base and J gave up 9 bases, with 23 bases separating them. Germline CDR1 reads SGHNT; CDR2 reads YYREEE (reference sequence). This CDR3 has 16 amino acids. DNA for the CDR3: TGTGCCAGCAGCTTGTTTGCTTGGCAGGGGTTGGGCGGGCAGTACTTC. It specifies CASSLFAWQGLGGQYF.

The V call is TRBV28, the J call TRBJ2-7; 9 positions agree with TRBD1. The CDR3 runs 14 residues. Germline V gives CDR1 MDHEN, CDR2 SYDVKM. With 6 bases clipped from V and 3 bases from J, the junction kept 6 bases outside the gene matches. In DNA, the CDR3 is TGTGCCAGCAGCCTTCCGGGACAGGGCTACGAGCAGTACTTC. Amino acid sequence: CASSLPGQGYEQYF.

The V call is TRBV18, the J call TRBJ1-4, with a tentative D call TRBD1 (6 bases). V lost 4 bases and J 3 bases, leaving 6 bases between the germline ends. Germline V CDR1 and CDR2: KGHSH, LQKENI. The CDR3 length is 13 residues. CDR3 bases: TGTGCCAGCTCACAGGGGGCTAATGAAAAACTGTTTTTT. Translation gives CASSQGANEKLFF.

The chain has TRBV7-3 and TRBJ1-2; D gene uncertain. This CDR3 has 15 amino acids. With 3 bases removed from V and 8 bases from J, the gap between germline ends came to 19 bases. CDR1 and CDR2 from the germline V gene are SGHTA and FQGTGA. CDR3 sequence: CASSLNVEPVRGYTF. CDR3 nucleotides: TGTGCCAGCAGCTTGAATGTTGAGCCTGTCCGCGGCTACACCTTC.

In this sample, this clone turned up once. The rearrangement joins TRBV5-4 to TRBJ2-7, with D tentatively TRBD1 (6 bases). V lost 0 bases and J lost 6, with 16 bases in between. This CDR3 comprises 15 residues. From germline, CDR1 is SGHNT and CDR2 YYREEE (reference sequence). The CDR3 loop is CASSLAPTGRSEQYF. The CDR3 nucleotides are TGTGCCAGCAGCTTGGCCCCCACAGGGAGAAGCGAGCAGTACTTC.

A single count supports this clone. V is TRBV7-2 and J is TRBJ2-7; 10 nucleotides agree with TRBD2. With V trimmed by 0 bases and J by 4 bases, 15 bases remained unmatched. The CDR3 runs to 19 residues. Germline CDR1 reads SGHTA; CDR2 reads FQGNSA. The CDR3: CASSLAADVPSGSFYEQYF. The DNA of the CDR3 is TGTGCCAGCAGCTTAGCGGCCGATGTTCCTAGCGGGAGTTTTTACGAGCAGTACTTC.

V gene TRBV7-9 combines with J gene TRBJ2-4; 7 bases are shared with TRBD1. The V gene's germline CDR1 is SEHNR and CDR2 FQNEAQ (reference sequence). After removal of 1 base from V and 6 bases from J, the junction contained 6 bases not matched to a gene. CDR3 length: 15 amino acids. For the CDR3, the DNA is TGTGCCAGCAGCTTAGGGCGACAGGGTTTAAACATTCAGTACTTC. As protein: CASSLGRQGLNIQYF.

This rearrangement joins TRBV25-1 to TRBJ1-1; the match to TRBD1 covers 9 bases. The CDR3 loop spans 15 amino acids. The germline CDR1 and CDR2 sequences are MGHDK and SYGVNS. The V gene end was trimmed by 3 bases and the J gene end by 4 bases; junction bases not matched to a gene: 6. In DNA form, the CDR3 reads TGTGCCAGCAGTGATCCACAGGGGGCGCCCACTGAAGCTTTCTTT. Protein product: CASSDPQGAPTEAFF. Complete variable domain (other parts from reference TRBV25-1 and TRBJ1-1): EADIYQTPRYLVIGTGKKITLECSQTMGHDKMYWYQQDPGMELHLIHYSYGVNSTEKGDLSSESTVSRIRTEHFPLTLESARPSHTSQYLCASSDPQGAPTEAFFGQGTRLTVV.

The V gene is TRBV6-6, the J gene TRBJ1-2; 9 bases map to TRBD1. The germline CDR1 and CDR2 sequences are MNHNY and SVGAGI (reference sequence). V trimming: 7 bases; J trimming: 8 bases; junction bases outside the gene matches: 11. This CDR3 comprises 14 residues. The CDR3 spells CASKRAGTGKGYTF. Here the CDR3 DNA reads TGTGCCAGCAAAAGAGCCGGGACAGGGAAAGGCTACACCTTC.

The chain employs TRBV7-2 and TRBJ2-3; tentative D call: TRBD2 (5 bases). The length of the CDR3 is 14 residues. Looked up from germline, CDR1 is SGHTA and CDR2 is FQGNSA. Trimming left V 0 bases short and J 4 bases short, with 8 bases between. CDR3: CASSLATRADTQYF. The CDR3 DNA reads TGTGCCAGCAGCTTAGCGACGCGGGCAGATACGCAGTATTTT.

A single count supports this clone. The rearrangement joins TRBV5-1 to TRBJ2-2; either TRBD1 or TRBD2 may supply D (5 bases each). CDR1 SGHRS and CDR2 YFSETQ come from the germline V gene. This CDR3 has 16 residues. V was pared by 0 bases and J by 1 base, with 10 bases between. CDR3 in DNA: TGCGCCAGCAGCTTGGAGGCAGGGAGGAACACCGGGGAGCTGTTTTTT. Its translation: CASSLEAGRNTGELFF.

As DNA, the CDR3 is TGTGCCAGCAGTGAAAGGGGGGACAGGGGGCTAGACTATGGCTACACCTTC. This translates into CASSERGDRGLDYGYTF. V and J are TRBV2 and TRBJ1-2, with 12 nucleotides matching TRBD1. In germline, CDR1 is SNHLY, CDR2 FYNNEI. This CDR3 has 17 residues. V was clipped by 2 bases and J by 3 bases; unmatched bases: 7.

The J gene is TRBJ2-1, the V gene TRBV5-4, with 8 bases identical to TRBD2. Looked up from germline, CDR1 is SGHNT and CDR2 is YYREEE (reference sequence). V was pared by 0 bases and J by 0 bases, with 2 bases of the junction left unmatched. The CDR3 runs 16 residues. The CDR3 bases are TGTGCCAGCAGCTTGGCAACTAGCGGCTCCTACAATGAGCAGTTCTTC. It encodes CASSLATSGSYNEQFF. Based on the CDR3 plus reference TRBV5-4 and TRBJ2-1, the full variable domain is ETGVTQSPTHLIKTRGQQVTLRCSSQSGHNTVSWYQQALGQGPQFIFQYYREEENGRGNFPPRFSGLQFPNYSSELNVNALELDDSALYLCASSLATSGSYNEQFFGPGTRLTVL.

The rearrangement links TRBV7-2 to TRBJ2-3; D is perhaps TRBD2 (5 bases). CDR1 and CDR2 (germline): SGHTA, FQGNSA. The CDR3 length is 14 residues. V shed 4 bases and J shed 3 bases, with 11 bases lying between them. DNA for the CDR3: TGTGCCAGCAGCTCGAGGGAGTTAACAGATACGCAGTATTTT. This codes for CASSSRELTDTQYF. Full variable domain (outside the CDR3, taken from reference TRBV7-2 and TRBJ2-3): GAGVSQSPSNKVTEKGKDVELRCDPISGHTALYWYRQSLGQGLEFLIYFQGNSAPDKSGLPSDRFSAERTGGSVSTLTIQRTQQEDSAVYLCASSSRELTDTQYFGPGTRLTVL.

The chain uses TRBV6-1 and TRBJ1-5, with TRBD1 identical over 12 bases. Per germline, CDR1 MNHNS and CDR2 SASEGT. With V trimmed by 4 bases and J by 5 bases, 6 bases remained unmatched. The CDR3 spans 16 residues. CDR3 amino acids: CASSGPGQGADQPQHF. DNA for the CDR3: TGTGCCAGCAGTGGTCCGGGACAGGGGGCTGATCAGCCCCAGCATTTT.

With regard to this clone: Germline and junction disagree at one end, which may indicate a read error. V and J are TRBV6-6 and TRBJ2-7, with 7 bases that match TRBD2. Germline loops: CDR1 MNHNY, CDR2 SVGAGI (reference sequence). This CDR3 region has 15 residues. This chain's CDR3 is CASRRDGGGVVEQYF. In DNA form, the CDR3 reads TGTGCCAGCAGGCGCGATGGTGGGGGGGTGGTCGAGCAGTATTTC.

In the case of this clone: Mismatch with germline at one junction end may stem from a read error. The chain links TRBV7-2 to TRBJ2-1, with TRBD2 as a possible D gene (6 bases). This CDR3 region has 15 residues. CDR1 and CDR2 (germline): SGHTA, FQGNSA. CDR3 sequence (DNA): TGTGCCAGCAGCTTAAGTAGCGGAGAGTACAGTGAGCAGTTCTTC. Encoded protein: CASSLSSGEYSEQFF.

This chain connects TRBV19 to TRBJ1-5; 10 bases are a match to TRBD1. The V gene's germline CDR1 is LNHDA and CDR2 SQIVND (reference sequence). CDR3 length equals 17 residues. The trim removed 5 bases at V and 0 bases at J, leaving 7 bases unmatched. The CDR3 nucleotides read TGTGCCAGTAGTTTGGGACAGGGGCTCCATAGCAATCAGCCCCAGCATTTT. Its translation is CASSLGQGLHSNQPQHF. Full variable domain (remainder filled in from reference TRBV19 and TRBJ1-5): DGGITQSPKYLFRKEGQNVTLSCEQNLNHDAMYWYRQDPGQGLRLIYYSQIVNDFQKGDIAEGYSVSREKKESFPLTVTSAQKNPTAFYLCASSLGQGLHSNQPQHFGDGTRLSIL.

This clone was detected only a few times. The CDR3 DNA reads TGCGCCAGCAGCCCGAGGAGGGGAGCAACTAATGAAAAACTGTTTTTT. This encodes CASSPRRGATNEKLFF. The rearrangement uses TRBV4-3 and TRBJ1-4; D is possibly TRBD1 (5 bases). V lost 4 bases to trimming and J lost 0 bases, with 12 bases between them. CDR3 size: 16 residues. Per germline, CDR1 LGHNA and CDR2 YSLEER.

The rearrangement uses TRBV6-1 and TRBJ1-4; possible D gene TRBD1, 5 bases. Germline V gene sequence: CDR1 MNHNS, CDR2 SASEGT. This CDR3 spans 13 amino acids. V was clipped by 6 bases and J by 14 bases, with 19 bases between them. In DNA form, the CDR3 reads TGTGCCAGCAGGGAAACCTTCCCGGGGGGGCTGTTTTTT. It yields the protein CASRETFPGGLFF.